The source of this T cell receptor beta chain is a study of blood T cell repertoires in COVID-19. Measured with immunoSEQ multiplex PCR; TCRdb has only the in-frame clones, and not every one. The table has fewer than 350,000 clones, roughly 90% seen once. In germline, CDR1 is SGHTA, CDR2 FQGNSA. J gave up 4 bases and V 5 bases, and 6 bases lay outside the gene matches. CDR3 size: 15 residues. The rearrangement joins TRBV7-2 to TRBJ2-2; 8 bases match TRBD2. The sequence was obtained from a woman between 35 and 50 years old who had recovered from COVID-19. Sequencing was carried out using PBMCs or T cells enriched from blood (not recorded which). CDR3 coding DNA: TGTGCCAGCAGCCCAATCCGGGGGGGCACCGGGGAGCTGTTTTTT. It codes for CASSPIRGGTGELFF.